This TCR beta chain was identified in a study of blood T cell repertoires in COVID-19. Cohort allocation depended upon clinical history that participants reported. Per the authors' pipeline: Amplified reference gene primers provided the basis for estimating nucleated cell counts. Only in-frame clones appear in the TCRdb table, and some are missing; sequencing was by immunoSEQ multiplex PCR. V and J calls and clone size are copied from that table; D and trimming were computed from the DNA. The sample includes about 320,000 clones, over 75% of them seen just once. CDR3 length: 17 residues. Trimming at V came to 3 bases and at J to 2 bases, leaving 11 bases not matched to a gene. CDR1 is DFQATT and CDR2 is SNEGSKA in the germline V gene (reference sequence).

The material sequenced was PBMCs or T cells enriched from blood (not recorded which). The rearrangement joins TRBV20-1 to TRBJ2-7; TRBD2 matches at 12 bases. The sequence derives from a man in his thirties or forties who had recovered from COVID-19. DNA of the CDR3: TGCAGTGCTAGTTTCCTCAGGACTAGCGGGGATCCCTACGAGCAGTACTTC. Its protein product is CSASFLRTSGDPYEQYF.